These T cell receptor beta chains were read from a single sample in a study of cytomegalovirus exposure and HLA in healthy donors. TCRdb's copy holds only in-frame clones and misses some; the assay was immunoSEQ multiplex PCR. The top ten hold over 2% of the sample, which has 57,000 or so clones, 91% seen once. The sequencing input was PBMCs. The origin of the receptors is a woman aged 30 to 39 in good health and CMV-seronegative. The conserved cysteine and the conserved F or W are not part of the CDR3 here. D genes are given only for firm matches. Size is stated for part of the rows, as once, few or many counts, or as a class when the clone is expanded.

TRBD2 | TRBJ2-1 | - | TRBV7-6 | ASSAAGTSRGNEQF
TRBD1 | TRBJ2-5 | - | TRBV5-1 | ASRPGTGGWGETQY
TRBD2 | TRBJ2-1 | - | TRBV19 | ASSRSLAGSYNEQF
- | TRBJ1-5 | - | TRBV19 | ASSEQGYGLLDNQPQH
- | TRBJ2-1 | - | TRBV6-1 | ASSESSGGLDEQF
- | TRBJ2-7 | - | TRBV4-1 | ASSQGPGEYEQY
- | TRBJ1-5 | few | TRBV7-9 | ASSLQGNSNQPQH
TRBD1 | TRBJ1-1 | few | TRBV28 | ASKDRQNTEAF
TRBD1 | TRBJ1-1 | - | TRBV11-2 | ASSSRRTGVPEAF
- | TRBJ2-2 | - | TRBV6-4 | ASSSRPTDTGELF
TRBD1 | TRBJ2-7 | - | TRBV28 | ASSPGGAGGGEQY
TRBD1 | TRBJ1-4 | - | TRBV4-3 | ASSPWLVPGQGEKLF
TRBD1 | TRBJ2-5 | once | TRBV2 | ASMLRTGQETQY
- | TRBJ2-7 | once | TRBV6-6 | ASNKWTASSYEQY
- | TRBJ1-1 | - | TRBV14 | ASSQDSLNTEAF
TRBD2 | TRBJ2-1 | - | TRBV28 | ASRFSGRGENEQF
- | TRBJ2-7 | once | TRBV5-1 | ASSLAVDTEQY
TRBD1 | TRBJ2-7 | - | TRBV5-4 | ASSVGQEFSYEQY
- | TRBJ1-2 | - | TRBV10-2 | ASSESNRAYGYT
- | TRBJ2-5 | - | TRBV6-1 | ASSEGSGEGETQY
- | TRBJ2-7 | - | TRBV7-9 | ASSLGGGPYEQY
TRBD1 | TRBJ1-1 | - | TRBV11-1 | ASSWGTVNTEAF
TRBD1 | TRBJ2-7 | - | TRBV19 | ASRETGGPSGMYEQY
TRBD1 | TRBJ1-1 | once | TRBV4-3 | ASSLTGDTEAF
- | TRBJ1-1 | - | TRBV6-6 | ASRRGQGQFRTEAF
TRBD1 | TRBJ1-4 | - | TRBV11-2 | ASSLRPRGRVEKLF
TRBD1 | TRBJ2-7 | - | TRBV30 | AWSTGQGPYEQY
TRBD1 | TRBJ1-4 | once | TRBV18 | ASSPTSVTGQTAATNEKLF
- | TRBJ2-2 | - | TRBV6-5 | ASSYSKTGTGELF
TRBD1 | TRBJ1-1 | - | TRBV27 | ASSKKWDRWNTEAF
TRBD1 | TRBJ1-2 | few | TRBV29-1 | SVAQGGGYT
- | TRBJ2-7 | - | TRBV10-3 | AMPGGISYEQY
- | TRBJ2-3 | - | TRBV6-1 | ASSESGGVADTQY
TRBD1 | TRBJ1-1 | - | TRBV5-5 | ASSWPHRGRTEAF
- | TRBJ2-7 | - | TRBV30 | AWSVSSSNDEQY
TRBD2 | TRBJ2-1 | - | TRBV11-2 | ASSLKGGSYNEQF
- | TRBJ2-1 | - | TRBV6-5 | ASKRASYNEQF
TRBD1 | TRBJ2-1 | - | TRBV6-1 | ASSDFAGTGNEQF
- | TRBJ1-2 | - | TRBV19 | ASSISPLGGNYGYT
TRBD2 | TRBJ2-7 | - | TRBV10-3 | AISDFTSGSHEQY
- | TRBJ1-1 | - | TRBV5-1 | ASSRETREAEAF
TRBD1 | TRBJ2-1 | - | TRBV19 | ASRPDPTGVTYNEQF
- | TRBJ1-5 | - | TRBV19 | ASSAGGVNQPQH
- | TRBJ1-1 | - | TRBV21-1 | ASEDRECTEAF
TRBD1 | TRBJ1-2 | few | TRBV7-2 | ASSFLHPTGAGYGYT
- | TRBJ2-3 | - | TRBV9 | ASSVGGSDTQY
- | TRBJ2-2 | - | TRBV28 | ASSVGGTSGELF
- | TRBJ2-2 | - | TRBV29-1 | SVEDQGELF